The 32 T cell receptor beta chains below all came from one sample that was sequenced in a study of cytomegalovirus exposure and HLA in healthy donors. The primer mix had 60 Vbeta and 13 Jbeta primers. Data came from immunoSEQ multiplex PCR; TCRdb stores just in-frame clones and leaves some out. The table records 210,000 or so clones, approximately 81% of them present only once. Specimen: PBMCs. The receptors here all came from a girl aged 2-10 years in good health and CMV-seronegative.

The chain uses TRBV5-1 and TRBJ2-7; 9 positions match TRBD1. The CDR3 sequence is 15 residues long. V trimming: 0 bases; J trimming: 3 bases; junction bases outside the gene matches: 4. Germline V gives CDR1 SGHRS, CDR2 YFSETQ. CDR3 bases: TGCGCCAGCAGCTTGGGGGCGGGACAGGGCTACGAGCAGTACTTC. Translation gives CASSLGAGQGYEQYF.

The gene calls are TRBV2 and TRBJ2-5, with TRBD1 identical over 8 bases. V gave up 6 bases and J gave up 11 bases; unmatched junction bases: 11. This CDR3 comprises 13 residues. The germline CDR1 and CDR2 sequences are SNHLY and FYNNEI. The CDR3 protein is CASSTGQGIKQYF. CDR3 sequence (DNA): TGTGCCAGCAGCACAGGACAGGGTATCAAGCAGTACTTC.

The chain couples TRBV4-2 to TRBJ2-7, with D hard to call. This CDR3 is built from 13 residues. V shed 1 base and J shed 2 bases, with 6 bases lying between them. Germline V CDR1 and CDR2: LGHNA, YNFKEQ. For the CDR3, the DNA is TGTGCCAGCAGCCAAGTCTCTGCCTACGAGCAGTACTTC. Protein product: CASSQVSAYEQYF.

The CDR3 nucleotides are TGTGCCAGCAGCTTACAGGGGGCTGGCACAGATACGCAGTATTTT. Amino acids: CASSLQGAGTDTQYF. The rearrangement uses TRBV11-2 and TRBJ2-3; TRBD1 aligns across 8 bases. The trim removed 2 bases at V and 1 base at J, leaving 2 bases unmatched. CDR3 length equals 15 residues. Germline loops: CDR1 SGHAT, CDR2 FQNNGV.

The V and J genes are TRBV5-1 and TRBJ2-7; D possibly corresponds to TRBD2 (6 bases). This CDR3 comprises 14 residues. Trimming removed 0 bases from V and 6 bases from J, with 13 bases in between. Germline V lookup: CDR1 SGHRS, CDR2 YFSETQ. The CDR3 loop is CASSLDPGDREQYF. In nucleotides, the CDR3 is TGCGCCAGCAGCTTGGATCCGGGGGACCGCGAGCAGTACTTC.

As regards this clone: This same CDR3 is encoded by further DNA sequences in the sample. CDR3 sequence: CASSPQGAGQPQHF. The CDR3 nucleotides read TGTGCCAGCTCACCTCAGGGCGCAGGGCAGCCCCAGCATTTT. The chain employs TRBV18 and TRBJ1-5; D possibly corresponds to TRBD1 (5 bases). The CDR3 consists of 14 residues. V shed 3 bases and J shed 7 bases, with 13 bases lying between them. Germline CDR1 is KGHSH and CDR2 is LQKENI.

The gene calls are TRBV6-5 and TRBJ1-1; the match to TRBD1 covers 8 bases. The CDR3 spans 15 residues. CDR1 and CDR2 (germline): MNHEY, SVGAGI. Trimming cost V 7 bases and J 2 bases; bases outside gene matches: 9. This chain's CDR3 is CASTDRGLLNTEAFF. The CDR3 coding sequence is TGTGCCAGCACCGACAGGGGACTGCTTAACACTGAAGCTTTCTTT.

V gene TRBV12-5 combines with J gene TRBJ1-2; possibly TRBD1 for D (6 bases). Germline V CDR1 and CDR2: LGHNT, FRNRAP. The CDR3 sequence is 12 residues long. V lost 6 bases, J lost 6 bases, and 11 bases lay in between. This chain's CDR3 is CASGQGVNGYTF. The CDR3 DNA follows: TGTGCTAGTGGACAGGGTGTCAATGGCTACACCTTC.

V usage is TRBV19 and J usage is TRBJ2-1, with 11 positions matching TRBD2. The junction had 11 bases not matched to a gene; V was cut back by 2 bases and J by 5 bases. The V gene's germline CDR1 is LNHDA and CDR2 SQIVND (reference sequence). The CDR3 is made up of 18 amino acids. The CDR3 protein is CASSILNRYSGRDNEQFF. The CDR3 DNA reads TGTGCCAGTAGTATACTAAATAGATATAGCGGGAGGGACAATGAGCAGTTCTTC.

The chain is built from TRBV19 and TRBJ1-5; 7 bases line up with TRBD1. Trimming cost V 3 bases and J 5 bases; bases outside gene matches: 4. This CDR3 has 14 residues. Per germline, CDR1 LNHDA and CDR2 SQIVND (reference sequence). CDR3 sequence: CASSMTGKHQPQHF. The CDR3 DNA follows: TGTGCCAGTAGTATGACAGGGAAGCATCAGCCCCAGCATTTT.

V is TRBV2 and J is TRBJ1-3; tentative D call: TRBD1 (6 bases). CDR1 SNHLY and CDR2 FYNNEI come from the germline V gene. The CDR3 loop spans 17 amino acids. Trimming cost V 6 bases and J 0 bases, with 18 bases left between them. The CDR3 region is CASSGLIGQSSGNTIYF. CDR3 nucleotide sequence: TGTGCCAGCAGCGGCCTTATCGGACAGAGCTCTGGAAACACCATATATTTT.

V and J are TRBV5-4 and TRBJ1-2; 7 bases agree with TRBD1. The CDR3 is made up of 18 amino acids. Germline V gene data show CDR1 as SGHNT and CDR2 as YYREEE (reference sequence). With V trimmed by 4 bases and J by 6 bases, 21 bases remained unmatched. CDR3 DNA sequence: TGTGCCAGCAGCGCCCGACAGGGAGGAAGTATGGGTAGAGATGGCTACACCTTC. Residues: CASSARQGGSMGRDGYTF.

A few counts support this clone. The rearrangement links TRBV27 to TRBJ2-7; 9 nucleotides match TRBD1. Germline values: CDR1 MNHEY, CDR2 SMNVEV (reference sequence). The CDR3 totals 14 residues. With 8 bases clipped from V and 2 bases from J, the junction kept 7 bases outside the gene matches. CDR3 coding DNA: TGTGCCAGCGGCCTGACAGGGGGACCCTACGAGCAGTACTTC. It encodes CASGLTGGPYEQYF.

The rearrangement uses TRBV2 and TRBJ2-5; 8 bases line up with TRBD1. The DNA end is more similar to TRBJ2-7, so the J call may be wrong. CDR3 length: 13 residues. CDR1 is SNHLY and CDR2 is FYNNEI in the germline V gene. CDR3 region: CASSEQGAYEQYF. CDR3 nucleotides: TGTGCCAGCAGTGAACAGGGGGCGTACGAGCAGTACTTC.

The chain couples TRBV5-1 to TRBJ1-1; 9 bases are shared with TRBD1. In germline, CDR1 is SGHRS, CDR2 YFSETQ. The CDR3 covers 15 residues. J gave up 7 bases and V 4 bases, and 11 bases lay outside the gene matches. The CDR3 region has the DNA TGCGCCAGCAGCCTGACCCACGGGACAGGGAGTGAAGCTTTCTTT. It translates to CASSLTHGTGSEAFF.

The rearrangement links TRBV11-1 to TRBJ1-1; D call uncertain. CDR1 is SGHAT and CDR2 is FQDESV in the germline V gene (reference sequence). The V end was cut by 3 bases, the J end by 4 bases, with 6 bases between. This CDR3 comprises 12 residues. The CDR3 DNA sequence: TGTGCCAGCAGCTTCCGGGTCACTGAAGCTTTCTTT. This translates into CASSFRVTEAFF.

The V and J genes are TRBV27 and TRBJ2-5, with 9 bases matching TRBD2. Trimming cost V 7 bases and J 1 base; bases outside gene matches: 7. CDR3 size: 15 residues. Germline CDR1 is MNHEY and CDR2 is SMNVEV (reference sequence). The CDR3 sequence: CASNSGSWGQETQYF. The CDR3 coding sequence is TGTGCCAGCAATAGCGGGAGCTGGGGCCAAGAGACCCAGTACTTC.

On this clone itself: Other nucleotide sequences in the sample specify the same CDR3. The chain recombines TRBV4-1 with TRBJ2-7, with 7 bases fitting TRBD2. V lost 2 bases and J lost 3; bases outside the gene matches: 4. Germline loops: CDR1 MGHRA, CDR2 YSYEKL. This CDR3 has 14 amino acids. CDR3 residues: CASSQRLAGYEQYF. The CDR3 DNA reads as TGCGCCAGCAGCCAAAGACTAGCAGGCTACGAGCAGTACTTC.

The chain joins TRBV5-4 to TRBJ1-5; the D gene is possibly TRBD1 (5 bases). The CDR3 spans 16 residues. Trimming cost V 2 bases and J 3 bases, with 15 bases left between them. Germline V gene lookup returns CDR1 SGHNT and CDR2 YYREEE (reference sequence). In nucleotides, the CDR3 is TGTGCCAGCAGCTTCGGCGGGACTGGAGACAATCAGCCCCAGCATTTT. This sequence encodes CASSFGGTGDNQPQHF.

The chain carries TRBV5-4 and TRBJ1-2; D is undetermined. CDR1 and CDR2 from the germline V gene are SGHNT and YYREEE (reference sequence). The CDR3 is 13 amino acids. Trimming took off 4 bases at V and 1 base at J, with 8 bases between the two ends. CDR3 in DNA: TGTGCCAGCAGCCTCCCTATTAACTATGGCTACACCTTC. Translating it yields CASSLPINYGYTF. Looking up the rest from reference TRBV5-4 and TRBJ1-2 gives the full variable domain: ETGVTQSPTHLIKTRGQQVTLRCSSQSGHNTVSWYQQALGQGPQFIFQYYREEENGRGNFPPRFSGLQFPNYSSELNVNALELDDSALYLCASSLPINYGYTFGSGTRLTVV.

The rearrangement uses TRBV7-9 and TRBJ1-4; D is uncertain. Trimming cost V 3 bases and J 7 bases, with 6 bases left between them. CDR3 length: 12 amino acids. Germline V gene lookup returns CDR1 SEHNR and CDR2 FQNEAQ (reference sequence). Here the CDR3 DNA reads TGTGCCAGCAGCTTTTCCGTTGAAAAACTGTTTTTT. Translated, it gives CASSFSVEKLFF.

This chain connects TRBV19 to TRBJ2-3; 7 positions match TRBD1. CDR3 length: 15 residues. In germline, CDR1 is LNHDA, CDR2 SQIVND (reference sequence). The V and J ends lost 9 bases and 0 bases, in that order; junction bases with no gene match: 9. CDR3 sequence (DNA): TGTGCCAGCAGCGCGCCAGGGGGTAGCACAGATACGCAGTATTTT. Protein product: CASSAPGGSTDTQYF.

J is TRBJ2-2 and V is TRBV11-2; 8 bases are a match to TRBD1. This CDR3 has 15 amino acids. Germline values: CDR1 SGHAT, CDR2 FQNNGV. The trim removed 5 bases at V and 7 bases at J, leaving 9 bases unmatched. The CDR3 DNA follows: TGTGCCAGCAGCCCCACAGGGGGAACAGACGGGGAGCTGTTTTTT. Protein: CASSPTGGTDGELFF. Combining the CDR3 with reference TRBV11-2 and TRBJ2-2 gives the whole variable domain EAGVAQSPRYKIIEKRQSVAFWCNPISGHATLYWYQQILGQGPKLLIQFQNNGVVDDSQLPKDRFSAERLKGVDSTLKIQPAKLEDSAVYLCASSPTGGTDGELFFGEGSRLTVL.

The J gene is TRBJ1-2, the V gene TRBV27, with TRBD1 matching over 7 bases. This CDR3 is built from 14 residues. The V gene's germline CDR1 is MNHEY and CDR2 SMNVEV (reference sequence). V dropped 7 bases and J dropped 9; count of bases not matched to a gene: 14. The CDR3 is CASTPSSGGSRYTF. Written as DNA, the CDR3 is TGTGCCAGCACCCCTAGTTCAGGGGGTTCTCGCTACACCTTC.

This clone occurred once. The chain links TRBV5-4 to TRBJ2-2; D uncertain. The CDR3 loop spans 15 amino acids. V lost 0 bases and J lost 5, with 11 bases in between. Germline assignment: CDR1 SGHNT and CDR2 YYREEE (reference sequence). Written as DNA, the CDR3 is TGTGCCAGCAGCTTGGTGATTGAGAGAACCGGGGAGCTGTTTTTT. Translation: CASSLVIERTGELFF.

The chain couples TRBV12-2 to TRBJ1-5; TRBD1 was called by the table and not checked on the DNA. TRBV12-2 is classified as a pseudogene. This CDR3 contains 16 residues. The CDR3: CASRCNRGLGNQPQHF. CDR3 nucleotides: TGTGCAAGTCGTTGCAACAGGGGGCTGGGCAATCAGCCCCAGCATTTT.

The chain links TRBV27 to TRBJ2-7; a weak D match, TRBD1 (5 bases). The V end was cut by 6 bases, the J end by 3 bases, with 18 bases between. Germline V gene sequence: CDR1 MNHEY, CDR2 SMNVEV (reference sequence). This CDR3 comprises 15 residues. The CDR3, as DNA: TGTGCCAGCAGACCTACGAGGACACCTGACTACGAGCAGTACTTC. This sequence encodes CASRPTRTPDYEQYF.

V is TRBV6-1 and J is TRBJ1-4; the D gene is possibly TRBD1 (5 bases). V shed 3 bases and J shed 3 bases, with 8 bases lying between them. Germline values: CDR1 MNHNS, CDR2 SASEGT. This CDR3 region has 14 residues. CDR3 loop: CASSDRGANEKLFF. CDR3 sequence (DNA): TGTGCCAGCAGTGATCGGGGGGCTAATGAAAAACTGTTTTTT.

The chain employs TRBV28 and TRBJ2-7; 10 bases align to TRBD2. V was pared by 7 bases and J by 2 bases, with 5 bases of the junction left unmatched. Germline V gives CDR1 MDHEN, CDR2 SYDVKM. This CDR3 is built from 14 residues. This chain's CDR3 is CASTPGLAPYEQYF. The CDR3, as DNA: TGTGCCAGCACCCCGGGACTAGCGCCCTACGAGCAGTACTTC. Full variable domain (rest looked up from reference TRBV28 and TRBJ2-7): DVKVTQSSRYLVKRTGEKVFLECVQDMDHENMFWYRQDPGLGLRLIYFSYDVKMKEKGDIPEGYSVSREKKERFSLILESASTNQTSMYLCASTPGLAPYEQYFGPGTRLTVT.

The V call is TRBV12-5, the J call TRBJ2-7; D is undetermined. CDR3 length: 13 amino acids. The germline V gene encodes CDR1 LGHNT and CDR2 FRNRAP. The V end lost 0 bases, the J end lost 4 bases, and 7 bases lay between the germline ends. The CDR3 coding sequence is TGTGCTAGTGGTTTGGTTCCCCTTTACGAGCAGTACTTC. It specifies CASGLVPLYEQYF.

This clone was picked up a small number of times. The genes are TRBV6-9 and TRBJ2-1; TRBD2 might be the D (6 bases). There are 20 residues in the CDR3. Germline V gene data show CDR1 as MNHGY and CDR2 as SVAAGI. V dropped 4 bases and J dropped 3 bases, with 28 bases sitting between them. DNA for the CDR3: TGTGCCAGCAGTTTCCTAACTCCCGGCCTACGGGACTCCTTCTACAATGAGCAGTTCTTC. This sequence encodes CASSFLTPGLRDSFYNEQFF.

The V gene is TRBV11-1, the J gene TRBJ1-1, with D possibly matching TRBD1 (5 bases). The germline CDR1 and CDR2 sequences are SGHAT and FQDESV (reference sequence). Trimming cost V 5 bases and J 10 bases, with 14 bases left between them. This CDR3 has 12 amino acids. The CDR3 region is CASSRGGRGAFF. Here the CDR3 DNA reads TGTGCCAGCAGCAGGGGAGGTCGGGGAGCTTTCTTT.